Listed below are T cell receptor beta chains from one sample, sequenced in a study of graft-versus-host responses after intestinal transplantation. Clones were sequenced by immunoSEQ multiplex PCR, and TCRdb holds only the in-frame ones, with some missing. The table lists around 95,000 clones, roughly 90% of them singletons, with over 0.75% in the top ten. These receptors lack a known antigen. The source material was unstimulated CD4+ T cells sorted from spleen or lymph node cells, sampled before transplant. The receptors were sampled from a human donor who was the organ donor for an intestinal transplant. The CDR3 runs from the conserved cysteine through the conserved F or W. A D gene is named only where the DNA matches it firmly. The size of a clone is reported for some rows only, either as once, few or many, or as a class for expanded clones.

clone size | J gene | V gene | D gene | CDR3 protein | CDR3 DNA
. | TRBJ1-2 | TRBV29-1 | . | CSVEGGSVYGYTF | TGCAGCGTGGAAGGGGGATCCGTCTATGGCTACACCTTC
. | TRBJ2-1 | TRBV19 | TRBD2 | CASSSLAGGRDEQFF | TGTGCCAGTAGTAGTTTAGCGGGGGGTCGCGATGAGCAGTTCTTC
once | TRBJ1-6 | TRBV27 | TRBD1 | CASSPHQGQGSSPLHF | TGTGCCAGCAGTCCCCACCAGGGACAGGGGAGCTCACCCCTCCACTTT
. | TRBJ1-1 | TRBV27 | . | CASSLAGNTEAFF | TGTGCCAGCAGTTTAGCCGGAAACACTGAAGCTTTCTTT
. | TRBJ2-3 | TRBV28 | TRBD2 | CASSSRGRATGGINTDTQYF | TGTGCCAGCAGTTCCCGGGGGAGGGCGACGGGGGGAATCAACACAGATACGCAGTATTTT
. | TRBJ1-5 | TRBV19 | TRBD1 | CASSKGAAGGTFSQPQHF | TGTGCCAGTAGTAAGGGGGCGGCAGGGGGCACTTTTTCCCAGCCCCAGCATTTT
. | TRBJ2-2 | TRBV30 | . | CAWRTENTGELFF | TGTGCCTGGAGGACAGAAAACACCGGGGAGCTGTTTTTT
. | TRBJ2-3 | TRBV5-4 | TRBD2 | CASSYGLAGGPDTQYF | TGTGCCAGCAGTTACGGACTAGCGGGGGGGCCAGATACGCAGTATTTT
. | TRBJ2-7 | TRBV6-8 | . | CASSAGTRQYF | TGTGCCAGCAGTGCAGGGACAAGGCAGTACTTC
. | TRBJ1-1 | TRBV10-2 | TRBD1 | CASSEPDRQFFSTEAFF | TGCGCCAGCAGTGAGCCGGACAGGCAATTCTTTTCCACTGAAGCTTTCTTT
. | TRBJ2-5 | TRBV28 | . | CASSSPGTQYF | TGTGCCAGCAGTTCCCCGGGGACCCAGTACTTC
few | TRBJ1-6 | TRBV19 | . | CASSPGTAGILNSPLHF | TGTGCCAGTAGTCCTGGGACGGCCGGAATCCTCAATTCACCCCTCCACTTT
. | TRBJ1-1 | TRBV18 | . | CASLQGQVAEAFF | TGTGCCAGCCTACAGGGCCAGGTGGCTGAAGCTTTCTTT
. | TRBJ2-1 | TRBV6-1 | TRBD2 | CASSAMLSGRGVHNEQFF | TGTGCCAGCAGTGCCATGCTGTCTGGGCGGGGGGTACACAATGAGCAGTTCTTC
. | TRBJ1-2 | TRBV10-3 | . | CAISEGRNYGYTF | TGTGCCATCAGCGAGGGACGGAACTATGGCTACACCTTC
. | TRBJ2-2 | TRBV2 | . | CASSLDRNTGELFF | TGTGCCAGCAGTCTCGATCGTAACACCGGGGAGCTGTTTTTT
. | TRBJ2-3 | TRBV30 | . | CAFKKGNTDTQYF | TGTGCCTTCAAGAAGGGGAACACAGATACGCAGTATTTT
. | TRBJ2-7 | TRBV5-1 | . | CASSRAGANYEQYF | TGCGCCAGCAGCCGGGCAGGGGCGAACTACGAGCAGTACTTC
once | TRBJ2-1 | TRBV14 | . | CASSQNHNRGNEQFF | TGTGCCAGCAGCCAAAATCACAACCGAGGCAATGAGCAGTTCTTC
. | TRBJ1-1 | TRBV9 | TRBD1 | CASSVAHPYVGTANTEAFF | TGTGCCAGCAGCGTAGCTCATCCGTATGTTGGGACAGCGAACACTGAAGCTTTCTTT
. | TRBJ1-1 | TRBV14 | . | CASSSISSEGTEAFF | TGTGCCAGCAGCTCAATCTCCTCCGAAGGCACTGAAGCTTTCTTT
. | TRBJ2-1 | TRBV5-6 | . | CASSLVSTNEQFF | TGTGCCAGCAGCTTGGTCTCGACCAATGAGCAGTTCTTC
. | TRBJ2-7 | TRBV7-9 | . | CASSGLDTRPYF | TGTGCCAGCAGCGGCCTGGACACCCGGCCGTACTTC
few | TRBJ1-6 | TRBV19 | . | CASAFRDTYSPLHF | TGTGCCAGTGCCTTCCGGGACACCTATTCACCCCTCCACTTT
. | TRBJ1-5 | TRBV6-6 | . | CASRYSDQPQHF | TGTGCCAGCAGGTACAGTGATCAGCCCCAGCATTTT
. | TRBJ2-2 | TRBV5-1 | TRBD1 | CASSPGTGGGTGELFF | TGCGCCAGCAGCCCTGGGACAGGGGGCGGGACCGGGGAGCTGTTTTTT
. | TRBJ2-1 | TRBV4-2 | . | CASSQGTGLVNNEQFF | TGTGCCAGCAGCCAAGGCACAGGCCTTGTGAACAATGAGCAGTTCTTC
. | TRBJ1-1 | TRBV7-2 | . | CASSPRLGGTEAFF | TGTGCCAGCAGCCCACGCCTAGGGGGCACTGAAGCTTTCTTT
. | TRBJ1-2 | TRBV7-2 | TRBD1 | CASSPTGLNYGYTF | TGTGCCAGCAGCCCGACAGGGCTCAACTATGGCTACACCTTC
few | TRBJ2-7 | TRBV6-5 | . | CASSYSGVPSYEQYF | TGTGCCAGCAGTTACTCGGGGGTTCCGTCCTACGAGCAGTACTTC
few | TRBJ2-7 | TRBV19 | . | CASSNSRSYEQYF | TGTGCCAGTAGCAACAGCCGCTCCTACGAGCAGTACTTC
. | TRBJ1-4 | TRBV19 | TRBD1 | CASRPSRDRGEKLFF | TGTGCCAGTAGGCCCAGTCGGGACAGGGGAGAAAAACTGTTTTTT
. | TRBJ1-2 | TRBV6-5 | TRBD1 | CASSYSGTGGEDGYTF | TGTGCCAGCAGTTACTCAGGAACAGGGGGCGAGGACGGCTACACCTTC
. | TRBJ1-5 | TRBV6-1 | TRBD1 | CASSVGQGGQPQHF | TGTGCCAGCAGTGTCGGACAGGGTGGTCAGCCCCAGCATTTT
. | TRBJ1-6 | TRBV7-9 | . | CASSLGSQLNSPLHF | TGTGCCAGCAGCTTAGGATCCCAGTTAAATTCACCCCTCCACTTT
. | TRBJ1-3 | TRBV5-1 | . | CASSLGQTIGNTIYF | TGCGCCAGCAGCTTGGGACAGACCATTGGAAACACCATATATTTT
once | TRBJ1-1 | TRBV5-1 | . | CASSSGQTEAFF | TGCGCCAGCAGCTCAGGACAAACTGAAGCTTTCTTT
. | TRBJ2-1 | TRBV7-3 | . | CASSSQGTDYNEQFF | TGTGCCAGCAGCTCGCAAGGGACTGATTACAATGAGCAGTTCTTC
. | TRBJ2-7 | TRBV6-1 | . | CASSIRDAYEQYF | TGTGCCAGCAGTATACGGGACGCCTACGAGCAGTACTTC
. | TRBJ1-2 | TRBV6-6 | . | CASSEGVRYGYTF | TGTGCCAGCAGCGAAGGGGTACGCTATGGCTACACCTTC
. | TRBJ1-5 | TRBV4-2 | . | CASSQEGGWISNQPQHF | TGTGCCAGCAGCCAAGAGGGGGGCTGGATTAGCAATCAGCCCCAGCATTTT
. | TRBJ1-2 | TRBV28 | . | CASSLSGGGGYTF | TGTGCCAGCAGTTTATCGGGTGGGGGCGGCTACACCTTC
. | TRBJ2-7 | TRBV4-1 | . | CASSPPYVGGEQYF | TGCGCCAGCAGCCCCCCTTATGTCGGGGGCGAGCAGTACTTC
. | TRBJ1-3 | TRBV4-1 | . | CASSLSTRGRRVPSGNTIYF | TGCGCCAGCAGCCTCTCCACGCGGGGGCGCAGGGTTCCTTCCGGAAACACCATATATTTT
. | TRBJ1-2 | TRBV10-3 | TRBD1 | CATGRQGWGGYTF | TGTGCTACCGGGAGACAGGGTTGGGGGGGCTACACCTTC
. | TRBJ1-5 | TRBV18 | . | CASSMTEYSNQPQHF | TGTGCCAGCTCAATGACAGAGTATAGCAATCAGCCCCAGCATTTT
. | TRBJ1-2 | TRBV6-1 | TRBD1 | CASRQGATVYGYTF | TGTGCCAGCAGACAGGGGGCAACAGTCTATGGCTACACCTTC
. | TRBJ2-6 | TRBV5-1 | TRBD1 | CASSLLFGSGGFSSGANVLTF | TGCGCCAGCAGCCTATTGTTTGGGTCAGGGGGTTTTAGCTCTGGGGCCAACGTCCTGACTTTC
. | TRBJ2-3 | TRBV29-1 | . | CSVEVQTDTQYF | TGCAGCGTTGAAGTGCAGACAGATACGCAGTATTTT
few | TRBJ1-4 | TRBV4-1 | . | CASSQVRRDPHLFF | TGCGCCAGCAGCCAAGTCAGGAGGGACCCACATCTGTTTTTT
. | TRBJ2-2 | TRBV30 | . | CAWSGRDGFTGELFF | TGTGCCTGGAGTGGCCGGGACGGTTTCACCGGGGAGCTGTTTTTT
. | TRBJ1-3 | TRBV2 | . | CASSEDRVVHTIYF | TGTGCCAGCAGTGAAGACAGGGTGGTCCACACCATATATTTT
. | TRBJ2-2 | TRBV19 | TRBD1 | CASSIQGQGTGELFF | TGTGCCAGTAGTATACAGGGACAGGGTACCGGGGAGCTGTTTTTT
. | TRBJ1-3 | TRBV2 | . | CASSVGSSGNTIYF | TGTGCCAGCAGTGTGGGCAGCTCTGGAAACACCATATATTTT
. | TRBJ1-4 | TRBV30 | . | CAWSLNEKLFF | TGTGCCTGGAGCCTTAATGAAAAACTGTTTTTT
. | TRBJ2-2 | TRBV5-1 | . | CASRSDIHTGELFF | TGCGCCAGCCGCTCCGACATTCACACCGGGGAGCTGTTTTTT
. | TRBJ1-3 | TRBV30 | . | CAWTKGFPTGNTIYF | TGTGCCTGGACTAAGGGGTTTCCGACCGGAAACACCATATATTTT
. | TRBJ2-5 | TRBV5-4 | TRBD2 | CASSPHPPSGGAGETQYF | TGTGCCAGCAGCCCACACCCCCCTAGCGGGGGGGCCGGGGAGACCCAGTACTTC
. | TRBJ1-6 | TRBV7-2 | . | CASSPGNTSPLHF | TGTGCCAGCAGCCCAGGGAACACTTCACCCCTCCACTTT
once | TRBJ2-1 | TRBV7-6 | . | CASSLPGVIEQFF | TGTGCCAGCAGCTTACCCGGGGTAATTGAGCAGTTCTTC